These T cell receptor beta chains were read from a single sample in a study of blood T cells in healthy people across ages. MiXCR, run by TCRdb on the 5' RACE reads, gives a single entry per CDR3 protein. The sample has 700,000 to 850,000 distinct CDR3 sequences, roughly 35% seen once. Sequences were obtained from blood. The origin of the receptors is a young man in good health. The CDR3 runs from the conserved cysteine through the conserved F or W. D genes are given only for firm matches. The size of a clone is reported for some rows only, either as once, few or many, or as a class for expanded clones.

V gene: TRBV7-2
clone size: few
D gene: TRBD1
J gene: TRBJ1-4
CDR3 protein: CASSPPGTGNEKLFF
CDR3 DNA: TGTGCCAGCAGCCCCCCGGGGACAGGGAACGAAAAACTGTTTTTT

V gene: TRBV12-5
clone size: few
D gene: .
J gene: TRBJ2-3
CDR3 protein: CASGSLTRSTDTQYF
CDR3 DNA: TGTGCTAGTGGTTCCCTGACTCGAAGCACAGATACGCAGTATTTT

V gene: TRBV12-3/TRBV12-4
clone size: many
D gene: .
J gene: TRBJ1-5
CDR3 protein: CASSSDGYQPQHF
CDR3 DNA: TGTGCCAGCAGTTCCGACGGGTATCAGCCCCAGCATTTT

V gene: TRBV29-1
clone size: .
D gene: TRBD1
J gene: TRBJ2-3
CDR3 protein: CSVARTGTSTDTQYF
CDR3 DNA: TGCAGCGTAGCCCGGACAGGGACTAGCACAGATACGCAGTATTTT

V gene: TRBV2
clone size: many
D gene: TRBD1
J gene: TRBJ2-3
CDR3 protein: CASSEASFQGAITDTQYF
CDR3 DNA: TGTGCCAGCAGTGAAGCGTCCTTTCAGGGGGCTATCACAGATACGCAGTATTTT

V gene: TRBV3-1
clone size: .
D gene: TRBD1
J gene: TRBJ1-5
CDR3 protein: CASSRPTGGGKPQHF
CDR3 DNA: TGTGCCAGCAGCCGACCTACAGGGGGCGGGAAGCCCCAGCATTTT

V gene: TRBV2
clone size: many
D gene: TRBD2
J gene: TRBJ2-3
CDR3 protein: CATQTGEGDTQYF
CDR3 DNA: TGTGCCACCCAGACGGGGGAGGGAGATACGCAGTATTTT

V gene: TRBV12-3/TRBV12-4
clone size: many
D gene: TRBD1
J gene: TRBJ2-7
CDR3 protein: CASSFNPHRGLYEQYF
CDR3 DNA: TGTGCCAGCAGTTTCAATCCCCACAGGGGTCTGTACGAGCAGTACTTC

V gene: TRBV4-1
clone size: .
D gene: TRBD2
J gene: TRBJ2-3
CDR3 protein: CASSQLPGGTDTQYF
CDR3 DNA: TGCGCCAGCAGCCAGTTGCCGGGGGGGACAGATACGCAGTATTTT

V gene: TRBV6-6
clone size: .
D gene: .
J gene: TRBJ2-5
CDR3 protein: CATEAGETQYF
CDR3 DNA: TGTGCGACGGAGGCGGGGGAGACCCAGTACTTC

V gene: TRBV20-1
clone size: many
D gene: .
J gene: TRBJ2-3
CDR3 protein: CSATLTGKDTQYF
CDR3 DNA: TGCAGTGCTACCCTCACGGGGAAAGATACGCAGTATTTT

V gene: TRBV7-8
clone size: .
D gene: .
J gene: TRBJ2-3
CDR3 protein: CASSLGAASRRDTQYF
CDR3 DNA: TGTGCCAGCAGCTTAGGGGCAGCGTCTAGGAGAGATACGCAGTATTTT

V gene: TRBV4-3
clone size: .
D gene: .
J gene: TRBJ2-2
CDR3 protein: CASSQARYTGELFF
CDR3 DNA: TGCGCCAGCAGCCAAGCAAGGTACACCGGGGAGCTGTTTTTT

V gene: TRBV20-1
clone size: .
D gene: TRBD1
J gene: TRBJ1-2
CDR3 protein: CSADRGRLGNYGYTF
CDR3 DNA: TGCAGTGCTGACAGGGGTAGATTGGGGAACTATGGCTACACCTTC

V gene: TRBV19
clone size: .
D gene: .
J gene: TRBJ1-1
CDR3 protein: CASNSRGSDRAFF
CDR3 DNA: TGTGCCAGTAACTCACGAGGTAGTGATAGAGCTTTCTTT

V gene: TRBV3-1
clone size: many
D gene: .
J gene: TRBJ2-5
CDR3 protein: CASLSGAQETQYF
CDR3 DNA: TGTGCCAGCCTTTCTGGGGCTCAAGAGACCCAGTACTTC

V gene: TRBV20-1
clone size: .
D gene: TRBD2
J gene: TRBJ2-3
CDR3 protein: CSPQTSDGTDTQYF
CDR3 DNA: TGCAGTCCTCAGACTAGCGACGGCACAGATACGCAGTATTTT

V gene: TRBV7-9
clone size: .
D gene: .
J gene: TRBJ1-1
CDR3 protein: CTSRAGNTEAFF
CDR3 DNA: TGTACCAGCAGAGCAGGGAACACTGAAGCTTTCTTT

V gene: TRBV14
clone size: .
D gene: TRBD1
J gene: TRBJ1-6
CDR3 protein: CASSQRDRVSSPLHF
CDR3 DNA: TGTGCCAGCAGCCAAAGGGACAGGGTTAGTTCACCCCTCCACTTT

V gene: TRBV10-3
clone size: many
D gene: .
J gene: TRBJ2-3
CDR3 protein: CAITYPDGATDTQYF
CDR3 DNA: TGTGCCATCACCTACCCTGACGGGGCCACAGATACGCAGTATTTT

V gene: TRBV29-1
clone size: .
D gene: .
J gene: TRBJ2-3
CDR3 protein: CSVNKAEDTQYF
CDR3 DNA: TGCAGCGTTAACAAGGCCGAAGATACGCAGTATTTT

V gene: TRBV20-1
clone size: .
D gene: .
J gene: TRBJ1-6
CDR3 protein: CSARDGRGKNNSPLHF
CDR3 DNA: TGCAGTGCTAGAGATGGCAGGGGAAAGAATAATTCACCCCTCCACTTT

V gene: TRBV5-1
clone size: few
D gene: .
J gene: TRBJ2-7
CDR3 protein: CASSLAVTGISYEQYF
CDR3 DNA: TGCGCCAGCAGCTTGGCCGTAACAGGGATCTCCTACGAGCAGTACTTC

V gene: TRBV6-1
clone size: once
D gene: .
J gene: TRBJ1-1
CDR3 protein: CASSEGQENTEAFF
CDR3 DNA: TGTGCCAGCAGTGAAGGGCAGGAGAACACTGAAGCTTTCTTT

V gene: TRBV7-2
clone size: many
D gene: .
J gene: TRBJ2-5
CDR3 protein: CASSLVKGQETQYF
CDR3 DNA: TGTGCCAGCAGCTTAGTGAAGGGCCAAGAGACCCAGTACTTC

V gene: TRBV20-1
clone size: .
D gene: .
J gene: TRBJ1-6
CDR3 protein: CSARSQGSAYNSPLHF
CDR3 DNA: TGCAGTGCTCGGTCGCAGGGAAGCGCCTATAATTCACCCCTCCACTTT

V gene: TRBV5-5
clone size: .
D gene: .
J gene: TRBJ2-6
CDR3 protein: CASSLGDTGPGANVLTF
CDR3 DNA: TGTGCCAGCAGCCTTGGGGACACTGGTCCTGGGGCCAACGTCCTGACTTTC

V gene: TRBV7-9
clone size: .
D gene: .
J gene: TRBJ2-4
CDR3 protein: CASSPTVDKNIQYF
CDR3 DNA: TGTGCCAGCAGCCCTACAGTTGACAAAAACATTCAGTACTTC

V gene: TRBV3-1
clone size: .
D gene: TRBD2
J gene: TRBJ2-5
CDR3 protein: CASSQDRASGKQYF
CDR3 DNA: TGTGCCAGCAGCCAAGATAGGGCTAGCGGAAAGCAGTACTTC

V gene: TRBV6-2/TRBV6-3
clone size: few
D gene: .
J gene: TRBJ2-7
CDR3 protein: CASSYGGHSYEQYF
CDR3 DNA: TGTGCCAGCAGTTACGGGGGGCACTCCTACGAGCAGTACTTC

V gene: TRBV7-9
clone size: many
D gene: .
J gene: TRBJ2-5
CDR3 protein: CASSTTTGQETQYF
CDR3 DNA: TGTGCCAGCAGCACGACCACGGGCCAAGAGACCCAGTACTTC

V gene: TRBV12-3/TRBV12-4
clone size: .
D gene: .
J gene: TRBJ1-2
CDR3 protein: CASSPTGFYGYTF
CDR3 DNA: TGTGCCAGCAGTCCTACAGGGTTCTATGGCTACACCTTC

V gene: TRBV2
clone size: few
D gene: .
J gene: TRBJ2-7
CDR3 protein: CASSEFQGKAYEQYF
CDR3 DNA: TGTGCCAGCAGTGAGTTCCAGGGGAAGGCCTACGAGCAGTACTTC

V gene: TRBV27
clone size: .
D gene: .
J gene: TRBJ2-5
CDR3 protein: CASSSRGPEGTALLETQYF
CDR3 DNA: TGTGCCAGCAGTTCGAGGGGCCCCGAAGGGACCGCATTATTAGAGACCCAGTACTTC

V gene: TRBV7-2
clone size: .
D gene: TRBD2
J gene: TRBJ2-7
CDR3 protein: CASSLPTGGRNEQYF
CDR3 DNA: TGTGCCAGCAGCTTACCTACGGGGGGGCGGAATGAGCAGTACTTC

V gene: TRBV20-1
clone size: .
D gene: TRBD2
J gene: TRBJ2-7
CDR3 protein: CSARELAGAASSYNEQYF
CDR3 DNA: TGCAGTGCTAGAGAATTAGCGGGGGCCGCATCGTCATACAATGAGCAGTACTTC